This T cell receptor (beta chain) was captured by sequencing in a study of shared clonotypes between healthy human individuals. Looking at the study overall: For every donor, three CD4 naive, three CD4 memory, two CD8 naive and one CD8 memory plates were used.

This CDR3 comprises 15 residues. CDR1 and CDR2 (germline): SGHNT, YYREEE (reference sequence). The germline V and J ends were trimmed by 4 bases and 2 bases, with 15 bases remaining between them. Genomic DNA (from each subset) was split evenly across several immunoSEQ plates. DNA at about 0.2 ug, some 31,000 T cell genomes, went into sorted-subset replicate PCRs. The repertoire was sequenced with immunoSEQ multiplex PCR; TCRdb's copy has only in-frame clones and lacks some. The sample comprises 2,500,000 or so clones, 90% to 95% of which are singletons, and roughly 0.15% rests with the top ten. The TCR originated in a man aged 18 to 30 in good health. V gene TRBV5-4 combines with J gene TRBJ1-1; possible D gene TRBD1, 6 bases. Sequencing was done on a sample of naive CD4+ T cells sorted from blood. Subset specified: CD45RA+ positively selected. The CDR3 DNA follows: TGTGCCAGCAGCCCCCGAAGACAGGCAAACACTGAAGCTTTCTTT. Encoded protein: CASSPRRQANTEAFF.